This is a list of T cell receptor beta chains from one sample in a study of T cell responses to AZD1222 COVID-19 vaccine. Sequencing was performed with immunoSEQ multiplex PCR; in TCRdb, only in-frame clones are kept and a portion is missing. This table has around 130,000 clones, over 85% appearing once. The specimen comprised peripheral blood, sampled on day 0 of AZD1222 vaccination. The source of these receptors is an adult in good health. Each CDR3 is given with its conserved first and last residue. Each record gives: CDR3 length, V gene, clone size, D gene, J gene, CDR3 DNA, CDR3 protein. The D gene is left open where the match is weak. Rows may omit the clone size; those that give it use once, few, many or a size class.

17,TRBV11-2,.,.,TRBJ2-1,TGTGCCAGCAGCCAAAGTGTGGGGGGAGGTACCTACAATGAGCAGTTCTTC,CASSQSVGGGTYNEQFF
13,TRBV11-1,.,.,TRBJ2-3,TGTGCCAGCAGCTCAGACCACACAGATACGCAGTATTTT,CASSSDHTDTQYF
15,TRBV14,.,.,TRBJ1-2,TGTGCCAGCAGCCCGCTCCAAGGGGCTAACTATGGCTACACCTTC,CASSPLQGANYGYTF
15,TRBV6-6,.,TRBD1,TRBJ1-5,TGTGCCAGCATCCAACAGGGGGCTTTTAATCAGCCCCAGCATTTT,CASIQQGAFNQPQHF
13,TRBV12-3/TRBV12-4,.,.,TRBJ1-4,TGTGCCAGCAGTAGTGATGGCCGCGAAAAACTGTTTTTT,CASSSDGREKLFF
15,TRBV6-5,.,.,TRBJ1-5,TGTGCCAGCAGTTACCGGCGGAATAGCAATCAGCCCCAGCATTTT,CASSYRRNSNQPQHF
22,TRBV19,.,.,TRBJ2-1,TGTGCCAGTAGTATCCGCGGCTCAGGGGGGTTGGTAGGGGCTATACAGGACAATGAGCAGTTCTTC,CASSIRGSGGLVGAIQDNEQFF
15,TRBV15,once,.,TRBJ1-6,TGTGCCACCAGCGGAAGAACAGCAAATAATTCACCCCTCCACTTT,CATSGRTANNSPLHF
14,TRBV3-1/TRBV3-2,.,TRBD2,TRBJ2-5,TGTGCCAGCAGCCAAGGCGGGAGGGGGGAGACCCAGTACTTC,CASSQGGRGETQYF
13,TRBV6-5,.,.,TRBJ1-2,TGTGCCAGCAGCCCCGACAGTTTCTATGGCTACACCTTC,CASSPDSFYGYTF
14,TRBV15,.,.,TRBJ2-6,TGTGCCACCACCTCCCGGGCTGGGGCCAACGTCCTGACTTTC,CATTSRAGANVLTF
17,TRBV20-1,.,TRBD1,TRBJ1-5,TGCAGTGCTAGTCGGTCCGGGACAGGGGGTGGTAGTCAGCCCCAGCATTTT,CSASRSGTGGGSQPQHF
13,TRBV29-1,.,.,TRBJ2-7,TGCAGCGTTGTTCTAGCAGCCACCTACGAGCAGTACTTC,CSVVLAATYEQYF
15,TRBV24-1,.,.,TRBJ2-5,TGTGCCACCAGTGATTTGCAGGCCGACCAAGAGACCCAGTACTTC,CATSDLQADQETQYF
13,TRBV6-1,once,.,TRBJ2-7,TGTGCCAGCAGTGAAGTGAAAGACTCCGAGCAGTACTTC,CASSEVKDSEQYF
15,TRBV4-3,.,.,TRBJ1-1,TGCGCCAGCAGCCAAAGGGCCATAGCGGGCACTGAAGCTTTCTTT,CASSQRAIAGTEAFF
15,TRBV7-9,.,.,TRBJ2-3,TGTGCCAGCAGCCGCTCTGACATTAGCACAGATACGCAGTATTTT,CASSRSDISTDTQYF
14,TRBV7-2,.,.,TRBJ1-1,TGTGCCAGCAGAGTGGTACCCGAGAACACTGAAGCTTTCTTT,CASRVVPENTEAFF
16,TRBV5-8,.,TRBD1,TRBJ2-3,TGTGCCAGCAGCTCCTACGGGACAGTGCGGGCAGATACGCAGTATTTT,CASSSYGTVRADTQYF
14,TRBV28,.,.,TRBJ2-7,TGTGCCAGCAGTTTACAAGGGTTGCACTACGAGCAGTACTTC,CASSLQGLHYEQYF
16,TRBV5-1,.,TRBD1,TRBJ1-6,TGCGCCAGCAGCCCTGGCTCCCGACAGGGACAATCACCCCTCCACTTT,CASSPGSRQGQSPLHF
13,TRBV24-1,.,.,TRBJ1-1,TGTGCCACCAGTGATTTGAGGGCCACTGAAGCTTTCTTT,CATSDLRATEAFF
14,TRBV28,.,TRBD1,TRBJ1-2,TGTGCCAGCAGCCGGCGGGACAGGGGGCACGGCTACACCTTC,CASSRRDRGHGYTF
13,TRBV20-1,.,.,TRBJ2-3,TGCAGTGCTAGTGATTTGGGCACAGATACGCAGTATTTT,CSASDLGTDTQYF